The clone carrying this T cell receptor (beta chain) was counted a few times. The antigen is unknown. These data belong to a study of T-cell reconstitution after alpha-beta-depleted transplantation in children. General study findings and limits: There were reportedly several hundred expanded graft clones from which alpha-beta T cells came about two months after transplant. Surviving recipient T cells and thymic progenitors accounted for the high day-60 TCRbeta diversity observed in some patients. When one year had passed after transplant, most T-cell counts and diversity came from newly produced T cells.

V shed 3 bases and J 3 bases; nucleotides not matched to a gene: 1. The CDR3 is made up of 13 amino acids. From germline, CDR1 is SGHRS and CDR2 YFSETQ. The authors prepared the TCRbeta library with unique molecular identifiers. One entry per CDR3 protein results from TCRdb running MiXCR on the PCR reads. The sample includes 300,000 or so distinct CDR3 sequences, over 20% of them seen just once. Sequenced here: PBMCs, mostly from graft donor cells, sampled 180 days after TCRalphabeta/CD19-depleted stem cell transplant. This receptor was obtained from a male patient younger than 18 who had a stem cell transplant for acute lymphoblastic leukemia, so the T cells may come from the graft donor. The chain has TRBV5-1 and TRBJ1-2; 8 bases map to TRBD1. CDR3 coding DNA: TGCGCCAGCAGCTGGGGACAGGACTATGGCTACACCTTC. This sequence encodes CASSWGQDYGYTF. Full variable domain (rest looked up from reference TRBV5-1 and TRBJ1-2): KAGVTQTPRYLIKTRGQQVTLSCSPISGHRSVSWYQQTPGQGLQFLFEYFSETQRNKGNFPGRFSGRQFSNSRSEMNVSTLELGDSALYLCASSWGQDYGYTFGSGTRLTVV.